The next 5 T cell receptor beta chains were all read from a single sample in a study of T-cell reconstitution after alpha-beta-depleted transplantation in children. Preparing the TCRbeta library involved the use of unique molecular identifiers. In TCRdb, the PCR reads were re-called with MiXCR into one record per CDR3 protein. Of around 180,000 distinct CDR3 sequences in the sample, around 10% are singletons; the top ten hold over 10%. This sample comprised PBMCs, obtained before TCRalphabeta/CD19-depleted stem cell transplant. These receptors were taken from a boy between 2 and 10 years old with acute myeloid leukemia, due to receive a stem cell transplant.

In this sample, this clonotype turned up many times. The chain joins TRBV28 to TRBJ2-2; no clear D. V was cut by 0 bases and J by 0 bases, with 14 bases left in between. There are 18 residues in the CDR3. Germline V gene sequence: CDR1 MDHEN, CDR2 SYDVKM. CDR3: CASSLWLEADSNTGELFF. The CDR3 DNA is TGTGCCAGCAGTTTATGGTTAGAGGCAGATTCGAACACCGGGGAGCTGTTTTTT.

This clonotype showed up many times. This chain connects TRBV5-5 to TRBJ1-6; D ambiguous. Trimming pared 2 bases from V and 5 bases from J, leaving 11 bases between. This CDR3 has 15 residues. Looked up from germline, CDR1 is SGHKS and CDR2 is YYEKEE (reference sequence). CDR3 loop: CASSLARGDNSPLHF. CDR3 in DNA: TGTGCCAGCAGCTTAGCACGGGGTGATAATTCACCCCTCCACTTT.

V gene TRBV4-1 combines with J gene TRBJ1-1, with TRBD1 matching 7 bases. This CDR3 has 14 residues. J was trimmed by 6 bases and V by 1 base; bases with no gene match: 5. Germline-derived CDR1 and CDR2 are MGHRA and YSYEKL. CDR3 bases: TGCGCCAGCAGCCAAGGAATGGGACAGTCTGAAGCTTTCTTT. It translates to CASSQGMGQSEAFF.

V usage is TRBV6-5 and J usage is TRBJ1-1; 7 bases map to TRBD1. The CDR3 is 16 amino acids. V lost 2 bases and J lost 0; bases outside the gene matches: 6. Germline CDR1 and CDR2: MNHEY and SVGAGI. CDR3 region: CASSYPGGGMNTEAFF. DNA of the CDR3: TGTGCCAGCAGTTACCCAGGGGGGGGTATGAACACTGAAGCTTTCTTT.

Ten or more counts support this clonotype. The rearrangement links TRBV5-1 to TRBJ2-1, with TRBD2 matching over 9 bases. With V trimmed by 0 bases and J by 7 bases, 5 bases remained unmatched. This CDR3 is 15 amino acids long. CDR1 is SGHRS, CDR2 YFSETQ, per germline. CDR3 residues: CASSLALAGVNEQFF. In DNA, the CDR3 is TGCGCCAGCAGCTTGGCCTTAGCGGGGGTAAATGAGCAGTTCTTC.